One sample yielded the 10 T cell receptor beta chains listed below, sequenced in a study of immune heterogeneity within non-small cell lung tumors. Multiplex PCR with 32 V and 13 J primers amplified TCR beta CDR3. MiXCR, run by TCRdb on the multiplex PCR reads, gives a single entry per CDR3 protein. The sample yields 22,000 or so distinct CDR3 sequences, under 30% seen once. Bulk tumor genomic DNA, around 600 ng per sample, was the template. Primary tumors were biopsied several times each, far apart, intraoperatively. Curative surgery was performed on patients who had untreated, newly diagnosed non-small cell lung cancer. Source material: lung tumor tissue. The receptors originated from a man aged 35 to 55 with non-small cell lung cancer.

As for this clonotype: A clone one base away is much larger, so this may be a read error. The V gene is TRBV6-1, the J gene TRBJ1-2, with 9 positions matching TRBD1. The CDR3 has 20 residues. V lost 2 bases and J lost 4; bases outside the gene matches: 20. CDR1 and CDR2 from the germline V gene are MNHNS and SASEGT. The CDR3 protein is CASSEIAGDTGGGETYGYTF. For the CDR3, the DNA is TGTGCCAGCAGTGAAATCGCTGGTGACACAGGGGGCGGAGAAACCTATGGCTACACCTTC.

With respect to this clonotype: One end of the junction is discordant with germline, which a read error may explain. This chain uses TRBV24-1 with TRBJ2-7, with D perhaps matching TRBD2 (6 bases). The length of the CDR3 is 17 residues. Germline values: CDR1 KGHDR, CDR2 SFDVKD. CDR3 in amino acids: CSTSAPLAGVGYYEQYF. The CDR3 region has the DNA TGTTCCACCAGTGCCCCACTAGCTGGGGTGGGGTATTACGAGCAGTACTTC.

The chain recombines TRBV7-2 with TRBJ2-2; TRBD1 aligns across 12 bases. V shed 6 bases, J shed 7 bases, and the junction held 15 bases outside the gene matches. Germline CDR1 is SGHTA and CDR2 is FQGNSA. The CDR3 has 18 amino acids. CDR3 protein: CASRPPGTGGAYYGELFF. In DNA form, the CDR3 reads TGTGCCAGCAGACCCCCGGGGACAGGGGGCGCGTATTACGGGGAGCTGTTTTTT.

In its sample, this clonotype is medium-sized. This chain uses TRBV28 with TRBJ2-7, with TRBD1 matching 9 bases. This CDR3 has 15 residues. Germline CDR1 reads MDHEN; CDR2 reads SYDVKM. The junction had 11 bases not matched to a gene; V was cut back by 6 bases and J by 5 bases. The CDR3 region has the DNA TGTGCCAGCAGAACGACAGGGGGTGTGGCCCACGAGCAGTACTTC. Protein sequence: CASRTTGGVAHEQYF.

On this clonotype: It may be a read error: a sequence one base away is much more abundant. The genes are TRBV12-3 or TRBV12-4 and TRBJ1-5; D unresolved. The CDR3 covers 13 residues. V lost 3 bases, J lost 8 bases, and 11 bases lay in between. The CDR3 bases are TGTGCCAGCAGTTTGTCACATGGAGAGCCCCAGCATTTT. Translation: CASSLSHGEPQHF.

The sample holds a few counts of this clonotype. The CDR3, as DNA: TGCAGTGCTAGTGGGGTGGGAGTAGCGGGAATCCGGGAGCAGTACTTC. Its protein is CSASGVGVAGIREQYF. This rearrangement joins TRBV20-1 to TRBJ2-7, with TRBD2 matching over 8 bases. CDR1 is DFQATT and CDR2 is SNEGSKA in the germline V gene (reference sequence). CDR3 length: 16 amino acids. With V trimmed by 3 bases and J by 7 bases, 17 bases remained unmatched.

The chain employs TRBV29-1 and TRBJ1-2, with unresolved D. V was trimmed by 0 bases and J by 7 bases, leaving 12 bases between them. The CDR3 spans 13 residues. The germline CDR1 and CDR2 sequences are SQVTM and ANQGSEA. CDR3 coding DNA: TGCAGCGTTGAAGAACGGCAGGCTGGTGGCTACACCTTC. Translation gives CSVEERQAGGYTF.

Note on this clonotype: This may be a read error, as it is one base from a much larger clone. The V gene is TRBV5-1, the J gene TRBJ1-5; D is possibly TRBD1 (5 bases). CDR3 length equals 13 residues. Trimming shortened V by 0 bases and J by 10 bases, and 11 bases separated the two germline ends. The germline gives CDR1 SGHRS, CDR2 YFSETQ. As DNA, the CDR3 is TGCGCCAGCAGCTTGGACGTGGGGCACCCCCAGCATTTT. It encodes CASSLDVGHPQHF. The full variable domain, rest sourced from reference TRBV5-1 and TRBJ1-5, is KAGVTQTPRYLIKTRGQQVTLSCSPISGHRSVSWYQQTPGQGLQFLFEYFSETQRNKGNFPGRFSGRQFSNSRSEMNVSTLELGDSALYLCASSLDVGHPQHFGDGTRLSIL.

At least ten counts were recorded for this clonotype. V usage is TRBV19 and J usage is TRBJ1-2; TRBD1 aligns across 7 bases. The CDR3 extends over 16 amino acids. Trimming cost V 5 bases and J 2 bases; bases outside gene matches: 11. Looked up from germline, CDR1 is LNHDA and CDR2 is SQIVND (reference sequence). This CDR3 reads CASSFTPGTANYGYTF. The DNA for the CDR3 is TGTGCCAGTAGTTTCACCCCCGGGACAGCAAACTATGGCTACACCTTC.

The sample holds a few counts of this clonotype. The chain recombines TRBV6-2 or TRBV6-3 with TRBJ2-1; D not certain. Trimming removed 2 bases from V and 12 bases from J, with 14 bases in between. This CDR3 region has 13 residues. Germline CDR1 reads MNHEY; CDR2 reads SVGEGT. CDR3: CASSYTDGSTQFF. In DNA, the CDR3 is TGTGCCAGCAGTTACACCGACGGCTCGACGCAGTTCTTC.